Below are 21 T cell receptor beta chains sequenced from a single sample in a study of T cells in Graves' hyperthyroidism and ophthalmopathy. Amplification of TCR beta CDR3 regions used RNA as the template. The study used the HTBI primer set for a first-round RT-PCR of the TCR CDR3. TCRdb redid the calling of the multiplex PCR reads with MiXCR, one entry per CDR3 protein. The sample has 300,000 to 400,000 distinct CDR3 sequences, more than 11% seen once. The sequenced sample was blood. The receptor source for this set is a woman in her fifties or sixties with Graves' hyperthyroidism.

A remark on this clonotype: This may be a read error, as it is one base from a much larger clone. V usage is TRBV11-2 and J usage is TRBJ2-7, with 13 bases lining up with TRBD2. From germline, CDR1 is SGHAT and CDR2 FQNNGV. The CDR3 spans 18 residues. With 0 bases clipped from V and 2 bases from J, the junction kept 7 bases outside the gene matches. CDR3 amino acids: CASSLDRAGTSGTYEQYF. CDR3 sequence (DNA): TGTGCCAGCAGCTTAGATAGGGCCGGGACTAGCGGGACCTACGAGCAGTACTTC.

The V and J genes are TRBV20-1 and TRBJ1-2; 10 nucleotides match TRBD1. The CDR3 contains 14 residues. Germline trimming cut 3 bases from V and 2 bases from J; bases unmatched to any gene: 3. CDR1 is DFQATT, CDR2 SNEGSKA, per germline (reference sequence). CDR3 residues: CSARRDRGNYGYTF. In DNA form, the CDR3 reads TGCAGTGCTAGGCGGGACAGGGGAAACTATGGCTACACCTTC.

This clonotype was detected ten times or more. The genes are TRBV6-1 and TRBJ2-5, with 8 nucleotides matching TRBD2. Germline CDR1 reads MNHNS; CDR2 reads SASEGT. With 5 bases clipped from V and 5 bases from J, the junction kept 10 bases outside the gene matches. The CDR3 consists of 15 residues. CDR3 protein: CASSIDGTRRETQYF. The CDR3 coding sequence is TGTGCCAGCAGTATCGATGGGACTAGGAGGGAGACCCAGTACTTC.

This clonotype was detected ten times or more. The rearrangement joins TRBV11-2 to TRBJ2-7; weak D call: TRBD1 (5 bases). The CDR3 covers 14 residues. V was pared by 1 base and J by 4 bases, with 11 bases between. CDR1 SGHAT and CDR2 FQNNGV come from the germline V gene. DNA for the CDR3: TGTGCCAGCAGCTTAGCGGCGACAGATTACGAGCAGTACTTC. It yields the protein CASSLAATDYEQYF.

This clonotype has at least ten counts. This chain connects TRBV28 to TRBJ2-5; TRBD1 matches at 8 bases. The CDR3 consists of 12 residues. Germline V gene lookup returns CDR1 MDHEN and CDR2 SYDVKM. Losses at the gene ends were 6 bases for V and 7 bases for J; bases not matched to a gene: 4. CDR3 sequence reads: CASRTGAWTQYF. CDR3 nucleotides: TGTGCCAGCAGGACAGGGGCCTGGACCCAGTACTTC.

In this sample, this clonotype turned up many times. The chain combines TRBV24-1 with TRBJ2-1, with 12 positions matching TRBD2. V trimming: 4 bases; J trimming: 3 bases; junction bases outside the gene matches: 6. There are 17 residues in the CDR3. The V gene's germline CDR1 is KGHDR and CDR2 SFDVKD. The CDR3 DNA reads as TGTGCCACCAGTGACTCCTGGACTAGCGGGAACTACAATGAGCAGTTCTTC. Translated: CATSDSWTSGNYNEQFF.

This clonotype was counted at least ten times. The rearrangement uses TRBV6-1 and TRBJ1-2; TRBD1 matches 10 bases. J gave up 3 bases and V 8 bases, and 6 bases lay outside the gene matches. Germline CDR1 MNHNS, CDR2 SASEGT. This CDR3 has 14 residues. CDR3 in amino acids: CASGGTGEDYGYTF. CDR3 DNA: TGTGCCAGCGGAGGGACAGGGGAGGACTATGGCTACACCTTC.

The table lists this clonotype with many counts. The chain carries TRBV30 and TRBJ1-1; possible D gene TRBD1, 5 bases. This CDR3 region has 15 residues. V lost 0 bases to trimming and J lost 4 bases, with 15 bases between them. Germline-derived CDR1 and CDR2 are GTSNPN and SVGIG (reference sequence). In DNA, the CDR3 is TGTGCCTGGAGTGTACCGGGTAGGAGGGGCACTGAAGCTTTCTTT. It codes for CAWSVPGRRGTEAFF.

This clonotype was counted between two and nine times. The genes are TRBV27 and TRBJ1-4; TRBD1 might be the D (6 bases). In germline, CDR1 is MNHEY, CDR2 SMNVEV (reference sequence). The CDR3 is 14 amino acids. The V gene lost 4 bases and the J gene lost 6 bases, with 12 bases spanning the gap. The CDR3 DNA is TGTGCCAGCAGTTCAACAGGGATACATGAAAAACTGTTTTTT. It encodes CASSSTGIHEKLFF.

As to this clonotype: Sequence at one end of the junction differs from germline and may be a read error. The chain uses TRBV5-4 and TRBJ2-1; 9 bases are a match to TRBD2. The CDR3 contains 15 residues. Germline CDR1 is SGHNT and CDR2 is YYREEE (reference sequence). Here the CDR3 DNA reads TGTGCCAGCAGCTTGAGCGGGAGGAGGCTCAATGAGCAGCTCTTC. This gives the protein CASSLSGRRLNEQLF.

In its sample, this clonotype was seen many times. The CDR3 bases are TGTGCCAGCCGGGGTGCGGATAGCACAGATACGCAGTATTTT. Its translation is CASRGADSTDTQYF. The rearrangement uses TRBV12-3 or TRBV12-4 and TRBJ2-3; tentatively, D is TRBD2 (5 bases). This CDR3 has 14 residues. Deletions cut 8 bases from V and 0 bases from J, with 12 bases between.

This clonotype has ten or more counts. V usage is TRBV20-1 and J usage is TRBJ2-3; TRBD2 matches at 9 bases. CDR1 and CDR2 (germline): DFQATT, SNEGSKA (reference sequence). CDR3 size: 16 residues. After removal of 3 bases from V and 6 bases from J, the junction contained 13 bases not matched to a gene. CDR3 protein: CSARSRGSGSSDTQYF. CDR3 in DNA: TGCAGTGCTAGGTCCCGGGGTAGCGGGAGTTCGGATACGCAGTATTTT.

This clonotype was counted between two and nine times. The CDR3: CATSGGLRNTEAFF. The CDR3 DNA follows: TGTGCCACCAGCGGAGGGTTGAGGAACACTGAAGCTTTCTTT. This chain joins TRBV15 and TRBJ1-1; D ambiguous. This CDR3 region has 14 residues. Trimming took 5 bases from V and 1 from J, leaving 11 bases between them. In germline, CDR1 is LNHNV, CDR2 YYDKDF (reference sequence).

V is TRBV7-9 and J is TRBJ2-3; possibly TRBD1 or TRBD2 for D (5 bases each). V lost 4 bases and J lost 6, with 14 bases in between. The CDR3 totals 14 residues. Germline CDR1 is SEHNR and CDR2 is FQNEAQ (reference sequence). The CDR3 loop is CASSSLDRGDTQYF. CDR3 sequence (DNA): TGTGCCAGCAGCTCCCTGGACCGGGGCGATACGCAGTATTTT.

This clonotype came up many times. CDR3 DNA sequence: TGTGCCAGCAGTCCACCCCATGAGGCCATTCAGTACTTC. Translated, it gives CASSPPHEAIQYF. V gene TRBV12-3 or TRBV12-4 combines with J gene TRBJ2-4; no definite D call. V was shortened by 5 bases and J by 9 bases, with 14 bases between the two germline ends. CDR3 size: 13 residues.

This clonotype was picked up a small number of times. The chain links TRBV4-1 to TRBJ2-7, with 9 positions matching TRBD1. Germline values: CDR1 MGHRA, CDR2 YSYEKL. V shed 1 base, J shed 3 bases, and the junction held 4 bases outside the gene matches. The CDR3 has 15 residues. The CDR3 here is CASSQASGQGYEQYF. The CDR3 nucleotides are TGCGCCAGCAGCCAAGCCTCGGGACAGGGCTACGAGCAGTACTTC.

This clonotype was seen ten or more times. The chain combines TRBV5-5 with TRBJ1-1; D remains ambiguous. This CDR3 spans 15 amino acids. Trimming removed 0 bases from V and 6 bases from J, with 15 bases in between. CDR1 and CDR2 (germline): SGHKS, YYEKEE (reference sequence). The CDR3 coding sequence is TGTGCCAGCAGCTTGGTGGGTGGCCGGGCGGCTGAAGCTTTCTTT. Translation: CASSLVGGRAAEAFF.

This clonotype was seen more than once but under ten times. V and J are TRBV10-3 and TRBJ1-4; D is possibly TRBD1 (6 bases). The CDR3 is 15 amino acids. V gave up 3 bases and J gave up 2 bases, with 10 bases separating them. The germline V gene has CDR1 ENHRY and CDR2 SYGVKD. The chain's CDR3 is CAISEQGWTNEKLFF. The CDR3 DNA follows: TGTGCCATCAGTGAACAGGGTTGGACTAATGAAAAACTGTTTTTT.

CDR3 residues: CASSLIGAANEKLFF. The DNA of the CDR3 is TGCGCCAGCAGCTTGATTGGGGCGGCTAATGAAAAACTGTTTTTT. The V call is TRBV5-1, the J call TRBJ1-4, with a possible D match to TRBD1 (5 bases). V was cut by 1 base and J by 3 bases, with 10 bases left in between. The germline V gene encodes CDR1 SGHRS and CDR2 YFSETQ. This CDR3 has 15 amino acids. The full variable domain, with the rest looked up from reference TRBV5-1 and TRBJ1-4, is KAGVTQTPRYLIKTRGQQVTLSCSPISGHRSVSWYQQTPGQGLQFLFEYFSETQRNKGNFPGRFSGRQFSNSRSEMNVSTLELGDSALYLCASSLIGAANEKLFFGSGTQLSVL.

In its sample, this clonotype was seen a few times. The rearrangement uses TRBV5-6 and TRBJ2-2; D is uncertain. The CDR3 contains 16 residues. Germline V gene lookup returns CDR1 SGHDT and CDR2 YYEEEE. Trimming removed 5 bases at V and 3 bases at J, with 17 bases between. CDR3 residues: CASSLGLPPDTGELFF. CDR3 DNA sequence: TGTGCCAGCAGTCTAGGGCTTCCTCCGGACACCGGGGAGCTGTTTTTT.

The V and J genes are TRBV20-1 and TRBJ1-1; 8 positions match TRBD1. Per the germline V gene, CDR1 is DFQATT and CDR2 is SNEGSKA (reference sequence). The CDR3 has 12 amino acids. The J segment lost 10 bases and the V segment lost 4 bases, leaving 8 bases of the junction unmatched. CDR3 in amino acids: CSAIGTGNPAFF. For the CDR3, the DNA is TGCAGTGCTATTGGGACAGGCAACCCAGCTTTCTTT.